The clone carrying this TCR beta chain was recorded at least ten times. The antigen remains unidentified. An end of the junction does not agree with germline; a read error may underlie this. CDR1 and CDR2 from the germline V gene are SGHDT and YYEEEE. CDR3 length equals 13 residues. The entry originates in a study of neurological immune-mediated disorders. The output of every sequencing run exceeded 160 million TCR-beta sequences, derived from 15-18 subjects. One entry per CDR3 protein results from TCRdb running MiXCR on the 5' RACE reads. The sample comprises about 50,000 distinct CDR3 sequences, around 3.4% of which are singletons, and 5.9% rests with the top ten. Study-level results: No CDR3 amino acid sequences were shared by expanded clones across subjects, suggesting private repertoires in all groups.

Unsorted libraries were generated from 2 million PBMCs held at -80 degrees C. The sequencing sample was made of PBMCs. The chain combines TRBV5-6 with TRBJ1-5; D remains unclear. The origin of this receptor is a man in his forties or fifties with multiple sclerosis. The CDR3 here is CASSLGGGQPQNF. Here the CDR3 DNA reads TGTGCCAGCAGCTTGGGAGGTGGTCAGCCCCAGAATTTT. Looking up the rest from reference TRBV5-6 and TRBJ1-5 gives the full variable domain: DAGVTQSPTHLIKTRGQQVTLRCSPKSGHDTVSWYQQALGQGPQFIFQYYEEEERQRGNFPDRFSGHQFPNYSSELNVNALLLGDSALYLCASSLGGGQPQNFGDGTRLSIL.